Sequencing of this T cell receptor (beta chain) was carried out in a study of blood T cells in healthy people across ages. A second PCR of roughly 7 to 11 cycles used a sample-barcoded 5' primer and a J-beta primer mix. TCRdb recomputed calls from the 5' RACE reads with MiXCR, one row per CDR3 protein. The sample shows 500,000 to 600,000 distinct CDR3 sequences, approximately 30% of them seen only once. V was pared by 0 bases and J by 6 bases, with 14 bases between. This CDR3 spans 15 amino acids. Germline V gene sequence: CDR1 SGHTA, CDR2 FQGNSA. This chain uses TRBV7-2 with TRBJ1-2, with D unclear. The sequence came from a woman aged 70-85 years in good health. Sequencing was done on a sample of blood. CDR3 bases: TGTGCCAGCAGCTTAGCCAGAGTGGGCGGGGATGGCTACACCTTC. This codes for CASSLARVGGDGYTF.